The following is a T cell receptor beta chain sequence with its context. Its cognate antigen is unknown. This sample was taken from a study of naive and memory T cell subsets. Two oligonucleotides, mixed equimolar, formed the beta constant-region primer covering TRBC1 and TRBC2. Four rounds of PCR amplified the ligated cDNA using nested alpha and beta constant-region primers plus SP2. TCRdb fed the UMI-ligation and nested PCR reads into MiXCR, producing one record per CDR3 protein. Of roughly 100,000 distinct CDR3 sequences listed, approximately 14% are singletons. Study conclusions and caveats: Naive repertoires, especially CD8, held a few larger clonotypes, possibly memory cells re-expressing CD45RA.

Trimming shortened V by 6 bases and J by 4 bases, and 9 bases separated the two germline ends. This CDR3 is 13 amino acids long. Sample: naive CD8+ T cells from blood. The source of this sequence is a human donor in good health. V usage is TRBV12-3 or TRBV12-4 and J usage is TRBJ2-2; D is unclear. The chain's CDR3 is CASSPVLTGELFF. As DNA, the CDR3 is TGTGCCAGCAGCCCCGTACTCACCGGGGAGCTGTTTTTT.